This TCR beta chain was recovered during a study of Graves' ophthalmopathy and Graves' hyperthyroidism. The CDR3 totals 16 residues. In germline, CDR1 is MNHNY, CDR2 SVGAGI (reference sequence). The V end lost 6 bases, the J end lost 0 bases, and 14 bases lay between the germline ends. Only newly diagnosed hyperthyroidism patients aged 18 to 65, with under 2 months' duration, were enrolled. The authors amplified TCR beta CDR3 regions, and they did so from RNA transcripts for repertoire sequencing. Scientists carried out first-round RT-PCR using HTBI primers and then a second-round multiplex PCR. In TCRdb, the multiplex PCR reads were re-called with MiXCR into one record per CDR3 protein. The sample records around 1,000,000 distinct CDR3 sequences, 35% to 45% being singletons.

This receptor was taken from an adult man with Graves' hyperthyroidism. The chain links TRBV6-6 to TRBJ1-4, with D uncertain. Sequenced sample: peripheral blood or thyroid tissue (not recorded which). CDR3 in amino acids: CASRTKSEATNEKLFF. For the CDR3, the DNA is TGTGCCAGCAGAACAAAGTCTGAGGCAACTAATGAAAAACTGTTTTTT.